A single sample is the source of the 7 T cell receptor beta chains below, sequenced in a study of T-cell reconstitution after alpha-beta-depleted transplantation in children. TCRbeta library preparation incorporated unique molecular identifiers. TCRdb fed the PCR reads into MiXCR, producing one record per CDR3 protein. The data contain about 440,000 distinct CDR3 sequences, 43% of them singletons. Sequenced here: PBMCs, sampled before TCRalphabeta/CD19-depleted stem cell transplant. Every receptor here comes from a girl aged 2 to 10 with aplastic anemia, due to receive a stem cell transplant.

Many counts were recorded for this clonotype. J is TRBJ1-3 and V is TRBV18; D is perhaps TRBD1 (6 bases). The germline gives CDR1 KGHSH, CDR2 LQKENI. The CDR3 runs to 15 residues. Trimming left V 4 bases short and J 1 base short, with 11 bases between. CDR3 sequence reads: CASSHLQGSGNTIYF. The CDR3 DNA is TGTGCCAGCTCACACTTACAGGGATCTGGAAACACCATATATTTT.

This clonotype has more than one count but fewer than ten. The chain joins TRBV6-2 or TRBV6-3 to TRBJ2-5; TRBD1 matches 8 bases. The junction had 7 bases not matched to a gene; V was cut back by 4 bases and J by 3 bases. CDR3 length equals 15 residues. Germline CDR1 and CDR2: MNHEY and SVGEGT. The CDR3 DNA reads as TGTGCCAGCAGTTCGAGGGGACAGGTGAAAGAGACCCAGTACTTC. It is translated as CASSSRGQVKETQYF.

The chain links TRBV9 to TRBJ1-1; D is unresolved. The CDR3 has 15 amino acids. Per the germline V gene, CDR1 is SGDLS and CDR2 is YYNGEE. The V end lost 4 bases, the J end lost 3 bases, and 16 bases lay between the germline ends. The CDR3 spells CASSPPEKGYTEAFF. The CDR3 region has the DNA TGTGCCAGCAGCCCCCCTGAGAAGGGCTACACTGAAGCTTTCTTT.

The chain is built from TRBV5-6 and TRBJ2-5; maybe TRBD1 (5 bases). V was pared by 0 bases and J by 5 bases, with 17 bases between. The CDR3 spans 16 residues. Germline V gene sequence: CDR1 SGHDT, CDR2 YYEEEE. Here the CDR3 reads CASSLEQANLRETQYF. The CDR3 bases are TGTGCCAGCAGCTTGGAACAGGCAAACCTCCGGGAGACCCAGTACTTC.

The genes are TRBV20-1 and TRBJ1-4; 7 bases fit TRBD1. V was pared by 5 bases and J by 3 bases, with 9 bases of the junction left unmatched. This CDR3 has 15 residues. CDR1 is DFQATT, CDR2 SNEGSKA, per germline (reference sequence). CDR3 DNA: TGCAGTGCTTTTTTACCGGGACAGCCTAATGAAAAACTGTTTTTT. It translates to CSAFLPGQPNEKLFF.

This clonotype occurred a few times. The rearrangement joins TRBV7-3 to TRBJ2-5; 8 nucleotides align to TRBD2. The germline V gene encodes CDR1 SGHTA and CDR2 FQGTGA. The CDR3 is 15 amino acids. The J segment lost 5 bases and the V segment lost 0 bases, leaving 5 bases of the junction unmatched. This CDR3 reads CASSLTGLVKETQYF. CDR3 DNA: TGTGCCAGCAGCTTAACGGGACTAGTTAAGGAGACCCAGTACTTC.

J is TRBJ1-2 and V is TRBV27; D is perhaps TRBD1 (6 bases). Germline V gene sequence: CDR1 MNHEY, CDR2 SMNVEV (reference sequence). The CDR3 length is 15 residues. V shed 7 bases and J shed 4 bases, with 19 bases lying between them. The CDR3 spells CASTPWGAQGYGYTF. The CDR3 region has the DNA TGTGCCAGCACCCCCTGGGGGGCGCAAGGCTATGGCTACACCTTC.